These 28 T cell receptor beta chains originate from one sample sequenced in a study of neurological immune-mediated disorders. Via MiXCR, TCRdb re-called the 5' RACE reads, giving one row per CDR3 protein. The repertoire holds about 62,000 distinct CDR3 sequences, with around 4.7% as singletons. Sequenced material: PBMCs. These receptors all stem from a woman between 50 and 59 years old with multiple sclerosis.

DNA for the CDR3: TGTGCCAGCAGTTCCCTAGCGGAGAATGAGCAGTTCTTC. Translated: CASSSLAENEQFF. J is TRBJ2-1 and V is TRBV12-3 or TRBV12-4, with 7 bases lining up with TRBD2. The trim removed 4 bases at V and 7 bases at J, leaving 4 bases unmatched. The length of the CDR3 is 13 residues.

Ten or more counts support this clonotype. The chain links TRBV7-2 to TRBJ2-7; TRBD2 is a possible D gene (6 bases). V gave up 3 bases and J gave up 4 bases, with 16 bases separating them. This CDR3 region has 15 residues. Germline CDR1 reads SGHTA; CDR2 reads FQGNSA. The CDR3 region is CASSFRPGGGYEQYF. The CDR3 DNA reads TGTGCCAGCAGCTTTCGGCCTGGGGGAGGTTACGAGCAGTACTTC.

This clonotype was detected a few times. The rearrangement uses TRBV20-1 and TRBJ1-5, with D unresolved. Germline V gene data show CDR1 as DFQATT and CDR2 as SNEGSKA (reference sequence). The V end lost 0 bases, the J end lost 6 bases, and 15 bases lay between the germline ends. CDR3 length equals 15 residues. The CDR3 spells CSARDQAGLGQPQHF. CDR3 DNA: TGCAGTGCTAGAGATCAGGCGGGATTGGGTCAGCCCCAGCATTTT.

This rearrangement joins TRBV7-2 to TRBJ2-5, with 7 nucleotides matching TRBD2. The CDR3 runs 15 residues. The J segment lost 5 bases and the V segment lost 4 bases, leaving 10 bases of the junction unmatched. CDR1 and CDR2 (germline): SGHTA, FQGNSA. The CDR3 DNA follows: TGTGCCAGCAGCTCCCCGACTAGCAATAGGGAGACCCAGTACTTC. Translated, it gives CASSSPTSNRETQYF.

This clonotype showed up just a few times. This chain joins TRBV7-8 and TRBJ1-2; D not resolved. Deletions cut 1 base from V and 6 bases from J, with 15 bases between. The germline gives CDR1 SGHVS, CDR2 FQNEAQ. The CDR3 extends over 15 amino acids. The CDR3 DNA reads as TGTGCCAGCAGCTTAGAAGGTCGGCCTTTCGATGGCTACACCTTC. Its translation: CASSLEGRPFDGYTF.

This clonotype was found a few times. This chain uses TRBV18 with TRBJ2-7; tentative D call: TRBD1 (6 bases). V was clipped by 2 bases and J by 0 bases, with 11 bases between them. The CDR3 totals 15 residues. Per germline, CDR1 KGHSH and CDR2 LQKENI. The CDR3 bases are TGTGCCAGCTCACCAATGACAGGCAGCTCCTACGAGCAGTACTTC. This encodes CASSPMTGSSYEQYF.

As concerns this clonotype: One base away lies a much larger clone, so this may be a sequencing read error. The chain carries TRBV7-2 and TRBJ2-1, with D tentatively TRBD1 or TRBD2 (6 bases each). Trimming pared 1 base from V and 7 bases from J, leaving 11 bases between. CDR1 is SGHTA and CDR2 is FQGNSA in the germline V gene. The CDR3 is 14 residues long. CDR3 in DNA: TGTGCCAGCAGCTTAGGATGGGGGGCGAATGAGCAGTTCTTC. Its protein product is CASSLGWGANEQFF. Filled out from reference TRBV7-2 and TRBJ2-1, the complete variable domain reads GAGVSQSPSNKVTEKGKDVELRCDPISGHTALYWYRQSLGQGLEFLIYFQGNSAPDKSGLPSDRFSAERTGGSVSTLTIQRTQQEDSAVYLCASSLGWGANEQFFGPGTRLTVL.

The chain uses TRBV5-1 and TRBJ2-2, with D possibly TRBD2 on 5 matching bases. Germline V gene lookup returns CDR1 SGHRS and CDR2 YFSETQ. V lost 4 bases, J lost 7 bases, and 8 bases lay in between. The CDR3 totals 12 residues. The CDR3 sequence: CASSLEGGELFF. In DNA form, the CDR3 reads TGCGCCAGCAGCCTAGAGGGCGGGGAGCTGTTTTTT.

There are many counts of this clonotype. CDR3: CASSFTEGSEAFF. CDR3 DNA sequence: TGCGCCAGCAGCTTCACAGAAGGCTCTGAAGCTTTCTTT. The chain is built from TRBV5-1 and TRBJ1-1; D ambiguous. Trimming stripped 2 bases from V and 6 bases from J, with 11 bases between. The CDR3 has 13 amino acids. CDR1 and CDR2 (germline): SGHRS, YFSETQ.

This clonotype has at least ten counts. This chain uses TRBV7-9 with TRBJ2-1; TRBD2 aligns across 7 bases. The germline V gene has CDR1 SEHNR and CDR2 FQNEAQ (reference sequence). V shed 5 bases, J shed 3 bases, and the junction held 1 base outside the gene matches. The CDR3 has 13 residues. CDR3 bases: TGTGCCAGCAGCGGGGGGGGCTACAATGAGCAGTTCTTC. It codes for CASSGGGYNEQFF.

Ten or more counts support this clonotype. The CDR3 DNA reads as TGTGCCACCAGCAGAGAGGGACAGGCTCGGGATAATTCACCCCTCCACTTT. Encoded protein: CATSREGQARDNSPLHF. This chain links TRBV15 with TRBJ1-6, with 8 bases aligning to TRBD1. CDR3 length: 17 amino acids. Germline CDR1 LNHNV, CDR2 YYDKDF (reference sequence). After removal of 0 bases from V and 5 bases from J, the junction contained 6 bases not matched to a gene.

There are many counts of this clonotype. Compared with germline, one end of the junction differs, possibly owing to a read error. The CDR3, as DNA: TGTGCCAGCAGCCAAGTTCCGGGAGGGAGTCAGCCCCAGAATTTT. Its translation: CASSQVPGGSQPQNF. The chain uses TRBV4-2 and TRBJ1-5; D gene unclear. Germline V lookup: CDR1 LGHNA, CDR2 YNFKEQ. The CDR3 consists of 15 residues.

In this sample, this clonotype is medium-sized. V usage is TRBV5-1 and J usage is TRBJ2-5; the match to TRBD2 covers 8 bases. The CDR3 covers 15 residues. The germline V gene has CDR1 SGHRS and CDR2 YFSETQ. The V and J ends lost 4 bases and 2 bases, in that order; junction bases with no gene match: 7. In DNA, the CDR3 is TGCGCCAGCAGCGCGCGGGGGGACCCGCAAGAGACCCAGTACTTC. Its protein product is CASSARGDPQETQYF. The full variable domain, rest sourced from reference TRBV5-1 and TRBJ2-5, is KAGVTQTPRYLIKTRGQQVTLSCSPISGHRSVSWYQQTPGQGLQFLFEYFSETQRNKGNFPGRFSGRQFSNSRSEMNVSTLELGDSALYLCASSARGDPQETQYFGPGTRLLVL.

This clonotype has ten or more counts. The V call is TRBV20-1, the J call TRBJ1-1; no reliable D call. The length of the CDR3 is 11 residues. Between the trimmed V and J ends, which lost 0 bases and 7 bases, there was a span of 6 bases. Germline CDR1 is DFQATT and CDR2 is SNEGSKA (reference sequence). CDR3 coding DNA: TGCAGTGCTAGAGAGGGGATTGAAGCTTTCTTT. Encoded protein: CSAREGIEAFF.

The sample holds many counts of this clonotype. This chain joins TRBV4-1 and TRBJ2-3; D unresolved. The germline V gene encodes CDR1 MGHRA and CDR2 YSYEKL. The CDR3 contains 15 residues. V lost 0 bases, J lost 0 bases, and 7 bases lay in between. This CDR3 is CASSQDGASTDTQYF. The CDR3 DNA sequence: TGCGCCAGCAGCCAAGACGGAGCTAGCACAGATACGCAGTATTTT.

The V and J genes are TRBV2 and TRBJ1-1, with 7 bases lining up with TRBD1. V was clipped by 4 bases and J by 4 bases; unmatched bases: 9. CDR3 length equals 15 residues. Germline CDR1 reads SNHLY; CDR2 reads FYNNEI. CDR3 nucleotide sequence: TGTGCCAGCAGTGCTCCGGTTCGGGACAGCACTGAAGCTTTCTTT. Protein product: CASSAPVRDSTEAFF.

Comments on this clonotype: A much larger clone lies a single base off, so this may be a read error. The rearrangement links TRBV10-3 to TRBJ2-3; D is undetermined. The CDR3 is 16 residues long. Per the germline V gene, CDR1 is ENHRY and CDR2 is SYGVKD. The V end was cut by 6 bases, the J end by 1 base, with 17 bases between. CDR3 region: CAIREISPEGTDTQYF. For the CDR3, the DNA is TGTGCCATCAGAGAAATTTCACCTGAAGGCACAGATACGCAGTATTTT.

This clonotype showed up many times. V is TRBV3-1 and J is TRBJ1-4; possibly TRBD1 for D (6 bases). The CDR3 runs 15 residues. Germline CDR1 is LGHDT and CDR2 is YNNKEL (reference sequence). With 3 bases removed from V and 5 bases from J, the gap between germline ends came to 13 bases. Written as DNA, the CDR3 is TGTGCCAGCAGCCACCCAGGGGCGCGGAATGAAAAACTGTTTTTT. Its protein product is CASSHPGARNEKLFF.

In this sample, this clonotype turned up many times. The rearrangement joins TRBV29-1 to TRBJ2-3; D remains unclear. The CDR3 spans 15 residues. Deletions cut 6 bases from V and 2 bases from J, with 18 bases between. Germline V gives CDR1 SQVTM, CDR2 ANQGSEA. Here the CDR3 reads CSVAERLSITDTQYF. The DNA of the CDR3 is TGCAGCGTCGCGGAACGACTGTCGATCACAGATACGCAGTATTTT.

This clonotype was counted many times. The chain employs TRBV5-5 and TRBJ2-1, with 7 bases lining up with TRBD1. With 3 bases clipped from V and 4 bases from J, the junction kept 7 bases outside the gene matches. Per germline, CDR1 SGHKS and CDR2 YYEKEE (reference sequence). This CDR3 comprises 15 residues. The CDR3 DNA reads TGTGCCAGCAGCTCGGTGGACAGGTTGTACAATGAGCAGTTCTTC. Translation gives CASSSVDRLYNEQFF.

This clonotype was counted at least ten times. The rearrangement uses TRBV12-3 or TRBV12-4 and TRBJ2-3; TRBD1 aligns across 7 bases. The CDR3 runs to 13 residues. V gave up 6 bases and J gave up 4 bases; unmatched junction bases: 4. The CDR3 loop reads CASRRTGADTQYF. The CDR3 bases are TGTGCCAGCAGAAGAACAGGGGCAGATACGCAGTATTTT.

Regarding this clonotype: Given a much more abundant clone one base away, this may be a read error. The chain employs TRBV10-3 and TRBJ2-3; D not certain. The germline gives CDR1 ENHRY, CDR2 SYGVKD. V lost 2 bases and J lost 6, with 9 bases in between. This CDR3 has 13 residues. The CDR3 DNA reads TGTGCCATCAGTGAGCCGGTGGCGGATACGCAGTATTTT. Residues: CAISEPVADTQYF.

There are many counts of this clonotype. No conserved phenylalanine or tryptophan is present at the end of the CDR3, so a read error is the likely explanation. It is unclear where the CDR3 begins or ends on the DNA, so no DNA is shown, and the CDR3 is as TCRdb lists it. The chain is built from TRBV29-1 and TRBJ1-6; TRBD1 reflects the table's D call only, with no check against the DNA. Counting both end residues, the CDR3 totals 10 amino acids. Germline V gene sequence: CDR1 SQVTM, CDR2 ANQGSEA. CDR3 amino acids: CSVRRGEKQG.

This clonotype appeared many times. CDR3 sequence: CASSSPPSPEQFF. The CDR3 DNA reads as TGCGCCAGCAGCTCCCCCCCCTCCCCTGAGCAGTTCTTC. The V gene is TRBV5-1, the J gene TRBJ2-1; no clear D gene. The V gene lost 3 bases and the J gene lost 9 bases, with 13 bases spanning the gap. Germline loops: CDR1 SGHRS, CDR2 YFSETQ. The CDR3 has 13 residues.

This clonotype rates as medium-sized. This chain uses TRBV9 with TRBJ2-1; no reliable D call. The germline V gene encodes CDR1 SGDLS and CDR2 YYNGEE. The CDR3 consists of 13 residues. Trimming pared 3 bases from V and 0 bases from J, leaving 4 bases between. The DNA of the CDR3 is TGTGCCAGCAGCGAGAGCTCCTACAATGAGCAGTTCTTC. This encodes CASSESSYNEQFF.

This clonotype has at least ten counts. CDR3: CASSYPPGGGNTGELFF. In DNA, the CDR3 is TGTGCCAGCAGTTATCCGCCGGGCGGTGGTAACACCGGGGAGCTGTTTTTT. The chain uses TRBV27 and TRBJ2-2; the D is unclear. The CDR3 is made up of 17 amino acids. Germline CDR1 is MNHEY and CDR2 is SMNVEV (reference sequence). The ends were cut back, 4 bases at V and 2 bases at J, with 17 bases in the middle.

The count of this clonotype is one. The V gene is TRBV19, the J gene TRBJ1-4; the D gene is possibly TRBD1 (6 bases). Germline CDR1 LNHDA, CDR2 SQIVND (reference sequence). V shed 7 bases and J shed 11 bases, with 23 bases lying between them. The CDR3 runs to 15 residues. The CDR3 loop is CASTQKTGVQGKLFF. The DNA of the CDR3 is TGTGCCAGTACCCAGAAGACAGGTGTCCAAGGCAAACTGTTTTTT.

This clonotype was seen ten or more times. Mismatch with germline at one junction end may stem from a read error. The chain couples TRBV7-2 to TRBJ1-6; weak D call: TRBD1 (5 bases). This CDR3 is 15 amino acids long. Germline lookup yields CDR1 SGHTA and CDR2 FQGNSA. CDR3 nucleotides: TGTGCCAGCAGCTTACTCGGGACTGGCAATTCACCCCTCAACTTT. Translation gives CASSLLGTGNSPLNF. Using reference TRBV7-2 and TRBJ1-6 for the parts outside the CDR3, the full variable domain is GAGVSQSPSNKVTEKGKDVELRCDPISGHTALYWYRQSLGQGLEFLIYFQGNSAPDKSGLPSDRFSAERTGGSVSTLTIQRTQQEDSAVYLCASSLLGTGNSPLNFGNGTRLTVT.